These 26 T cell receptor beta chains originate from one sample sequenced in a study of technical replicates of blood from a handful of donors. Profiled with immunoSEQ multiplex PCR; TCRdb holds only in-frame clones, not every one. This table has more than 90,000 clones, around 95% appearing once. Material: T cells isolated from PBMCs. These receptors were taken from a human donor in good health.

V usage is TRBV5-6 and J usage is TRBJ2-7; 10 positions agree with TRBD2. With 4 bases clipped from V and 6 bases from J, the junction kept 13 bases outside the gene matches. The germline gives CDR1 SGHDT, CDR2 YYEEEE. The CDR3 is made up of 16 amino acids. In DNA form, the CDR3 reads TGTGCCAGCAGCCCACTCGGAGGGCTAGCGGGAGCCGAGCAGTACTTC. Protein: CASSPLGGLAGAEQYF.

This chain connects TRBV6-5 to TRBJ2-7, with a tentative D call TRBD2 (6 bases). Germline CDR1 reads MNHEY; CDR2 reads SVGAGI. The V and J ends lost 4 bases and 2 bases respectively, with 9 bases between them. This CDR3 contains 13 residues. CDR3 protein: CASSSPGAYEQYF. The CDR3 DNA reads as TGTGCCAGCAGTTCTCCGGGGGCCTACGAGCAGTACTTC.

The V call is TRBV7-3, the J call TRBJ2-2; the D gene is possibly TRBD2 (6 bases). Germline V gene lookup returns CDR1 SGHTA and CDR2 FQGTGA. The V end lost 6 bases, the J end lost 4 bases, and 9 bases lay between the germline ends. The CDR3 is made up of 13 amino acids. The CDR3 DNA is TGTGCCAGCAGGCCTAGCGTCACCGGGGAGCTGTTTTTT. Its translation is CASRPSVTGELFF.

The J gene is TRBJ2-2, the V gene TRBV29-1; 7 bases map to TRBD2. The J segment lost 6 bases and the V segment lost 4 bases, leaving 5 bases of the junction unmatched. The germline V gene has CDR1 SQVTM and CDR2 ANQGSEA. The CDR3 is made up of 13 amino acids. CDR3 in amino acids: CSVVSGEAGELFF. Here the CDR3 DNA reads TGCAGCGTTGTAAGCGGGGAGGCCGGGGAGCTGTTTTTT.

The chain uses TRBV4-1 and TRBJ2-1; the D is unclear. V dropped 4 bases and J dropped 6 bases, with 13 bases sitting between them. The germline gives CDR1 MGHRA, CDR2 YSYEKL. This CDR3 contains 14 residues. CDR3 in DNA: TGCGCCAGCAGCCCCCTAGGCTACACCAATGAGCAGTTCTTC. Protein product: CASSPLGYTNEQFF.

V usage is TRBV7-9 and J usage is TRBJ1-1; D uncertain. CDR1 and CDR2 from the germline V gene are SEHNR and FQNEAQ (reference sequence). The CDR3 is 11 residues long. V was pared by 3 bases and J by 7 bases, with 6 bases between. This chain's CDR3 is CASSFTGEAFF. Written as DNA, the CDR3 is TGTGCCAGCAGCTTTACGGGTGAAGCTTTCTTT.

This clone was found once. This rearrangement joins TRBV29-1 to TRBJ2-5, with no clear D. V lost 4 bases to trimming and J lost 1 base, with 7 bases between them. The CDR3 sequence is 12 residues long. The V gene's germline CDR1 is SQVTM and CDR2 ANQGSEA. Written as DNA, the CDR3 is TGCAGCGTTGTGACTGTCCAAGAGACCCAGTACTTC. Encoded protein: CSVVTVQETQYF.

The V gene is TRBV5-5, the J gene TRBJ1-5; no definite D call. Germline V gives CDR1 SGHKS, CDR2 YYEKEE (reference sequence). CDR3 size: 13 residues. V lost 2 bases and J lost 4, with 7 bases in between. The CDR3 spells CASSFRGNQPQHF. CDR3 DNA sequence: TGTGCCAGCAGCTTCCGAGGGAATCAGCCCCAGCATTTT.

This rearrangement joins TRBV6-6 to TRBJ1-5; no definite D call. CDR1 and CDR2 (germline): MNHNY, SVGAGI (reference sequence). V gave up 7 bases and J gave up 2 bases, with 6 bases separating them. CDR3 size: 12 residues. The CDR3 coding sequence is TGTGCCAGCAAAGGAGGCAATCAGCCCCAGCATTTT. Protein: CASKGGNQPQHF.

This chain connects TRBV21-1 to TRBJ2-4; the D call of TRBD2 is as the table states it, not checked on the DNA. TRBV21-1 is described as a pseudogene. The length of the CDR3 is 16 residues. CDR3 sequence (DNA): TGTGCCAGCAGAATTAGAGTAGCGGGAAGAAAAAACATTCAGTACTTC. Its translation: CASRIRVAGRKNIQYF.

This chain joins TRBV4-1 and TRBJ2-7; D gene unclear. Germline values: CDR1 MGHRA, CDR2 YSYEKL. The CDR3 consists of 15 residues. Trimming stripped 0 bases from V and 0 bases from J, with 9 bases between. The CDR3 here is CASSQDATSSYEQYF. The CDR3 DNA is TGCGCCAGCAGCCAAGATGCTACGAGCTCCTACGAGCAGTACTTC.

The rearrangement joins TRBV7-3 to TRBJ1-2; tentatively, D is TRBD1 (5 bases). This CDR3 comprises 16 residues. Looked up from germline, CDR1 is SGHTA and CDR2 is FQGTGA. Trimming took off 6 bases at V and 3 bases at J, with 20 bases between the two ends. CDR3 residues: CASSHQSQQDHYGYTF. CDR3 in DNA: TGTGCCAGCAGTCACCAATCCCAACAGGACCACTATGGCTACACCTTC.

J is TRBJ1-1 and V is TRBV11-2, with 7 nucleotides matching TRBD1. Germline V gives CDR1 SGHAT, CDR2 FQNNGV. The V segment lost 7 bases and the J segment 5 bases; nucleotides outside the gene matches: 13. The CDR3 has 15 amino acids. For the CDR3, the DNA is TGTGCCAGCACCGTAACGTCGACAGGGCTGACTGAAGCTTTCTTT. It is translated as CASTVTSTGLTEAFF. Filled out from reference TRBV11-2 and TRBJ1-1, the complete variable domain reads EAGVAQSPRYKIIEKRQSVAFWCNPISGHATLYWYQQILGQGPKLLIQFQNNGVVDDSQLPKDRFSAERLKGVDSTLKIQPAKLEDSAVYLCASTVTSTGLTEAFFGQGTRLTVV.

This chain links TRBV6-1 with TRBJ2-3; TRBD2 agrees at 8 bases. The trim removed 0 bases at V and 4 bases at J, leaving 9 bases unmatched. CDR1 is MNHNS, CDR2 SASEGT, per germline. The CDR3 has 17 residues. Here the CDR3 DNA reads TGTGCCAGCAGTGAAGCTCTGGAGCGGGAGATAGCAGATACGCAGTATTTT. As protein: CASSEALEREIADTQYF.

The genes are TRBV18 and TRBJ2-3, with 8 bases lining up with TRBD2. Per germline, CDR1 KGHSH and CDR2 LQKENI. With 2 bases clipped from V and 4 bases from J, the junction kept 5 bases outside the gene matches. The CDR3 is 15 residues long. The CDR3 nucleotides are TGTGCCAGCTCACCAGGGGGACTAGGCGCAGATACGCAGTATTTT. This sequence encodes CASSPGGLGADTQYF. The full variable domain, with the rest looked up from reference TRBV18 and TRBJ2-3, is NAGVMQNPRHLVRRRGQEARLRCSPMKGHSHVYWYRQLPEEGLKFMVYLQKENIIDESGMPKERFSAEFPKEGPSILRIQQVVRGDSAAYFCASSPGGLGADTQYFGPGTRLTVL.

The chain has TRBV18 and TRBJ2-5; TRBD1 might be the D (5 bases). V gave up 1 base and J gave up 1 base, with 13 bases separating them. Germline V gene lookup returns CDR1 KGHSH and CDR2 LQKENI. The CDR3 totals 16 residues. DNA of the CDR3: TGTGCCAGCTCACCACAGTGGGGCCTACCCCAAGAGACCCAGTACTTC. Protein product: CASSPQWGLPQETQYF.

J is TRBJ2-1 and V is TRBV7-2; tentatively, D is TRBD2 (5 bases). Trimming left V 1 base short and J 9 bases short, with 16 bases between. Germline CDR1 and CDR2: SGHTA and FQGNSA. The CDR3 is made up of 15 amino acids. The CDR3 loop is CASSLDVGELTEQFF. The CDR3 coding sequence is TGTGCCAGCAGCTTAGATGTGGGAGAATTAACTGAGCAGTTCTTC.

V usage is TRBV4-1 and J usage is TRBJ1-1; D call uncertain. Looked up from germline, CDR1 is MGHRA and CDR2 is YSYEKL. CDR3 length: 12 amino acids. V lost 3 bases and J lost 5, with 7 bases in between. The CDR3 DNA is TGCGCCAGCAGCCATCCGCGGACTGAAGCTTTCTTT. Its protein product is CASSHPRTEAFF.

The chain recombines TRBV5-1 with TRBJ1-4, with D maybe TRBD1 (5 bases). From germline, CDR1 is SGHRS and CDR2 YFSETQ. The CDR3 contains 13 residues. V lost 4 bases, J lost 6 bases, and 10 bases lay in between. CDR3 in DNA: TGCGCCAGCAGCCCGGGGGTAGATGAAAAACTGTTTTTT. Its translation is CASSPGVDEKLFF. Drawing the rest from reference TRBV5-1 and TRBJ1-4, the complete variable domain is KAGVTQTPRYLIKTRGQQVTLSCSPISGHRSVSWYQQTPGQGLQFLFEYFSETQRNKGNFPGRFSGRQFSNSRSEMNVSTLELGDSALYLCASSPGVDEKLFFGSGTQLSVL.

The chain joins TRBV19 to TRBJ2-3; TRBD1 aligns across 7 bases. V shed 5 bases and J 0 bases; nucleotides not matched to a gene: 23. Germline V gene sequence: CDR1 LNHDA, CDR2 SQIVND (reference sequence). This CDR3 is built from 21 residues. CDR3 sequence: CASSPREGGLPGYTSTDTQYF. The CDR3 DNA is TGTGCCAGTAGTCCCCGGGAAGGGGGCCTGCCCGGATATACTAGCACAGATACGCAGTATTTT.

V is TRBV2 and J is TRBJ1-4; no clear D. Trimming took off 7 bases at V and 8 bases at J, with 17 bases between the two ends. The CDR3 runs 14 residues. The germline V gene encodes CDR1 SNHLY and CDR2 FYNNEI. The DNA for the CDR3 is TGTGCCAGCACTATTCCCATCGGGAAGGAAAAACTGTTTTTT. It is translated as CASTIPIGKEKLFF. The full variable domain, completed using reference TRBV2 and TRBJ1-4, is EPEVTQTPSHQVTQMGQEVILRCVPISNHLYFYWYRQILGQKVEFLVSFYNNEISEKSEIFDDQFSVERPDGSNFTLKIRSTKLEDSAMYFCASTIPIGKEKLFFGSGTQLSVL.

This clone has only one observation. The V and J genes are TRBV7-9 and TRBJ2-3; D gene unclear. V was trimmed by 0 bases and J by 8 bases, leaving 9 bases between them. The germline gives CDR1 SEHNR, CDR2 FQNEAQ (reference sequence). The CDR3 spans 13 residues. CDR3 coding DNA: TGTGCCAGCAGCTTAGCGGCAAATCCTACGCAGTATTTT. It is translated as CASSLAANPTQYF.

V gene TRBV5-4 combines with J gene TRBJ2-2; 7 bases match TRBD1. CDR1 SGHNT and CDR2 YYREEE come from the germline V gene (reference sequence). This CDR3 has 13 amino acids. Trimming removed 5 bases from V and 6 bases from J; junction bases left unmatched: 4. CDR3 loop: CASRRQGSGELFF. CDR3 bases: TGTGCCAGCAGGAGACAGGGATCCGGGGAGCTGTTTTTT.

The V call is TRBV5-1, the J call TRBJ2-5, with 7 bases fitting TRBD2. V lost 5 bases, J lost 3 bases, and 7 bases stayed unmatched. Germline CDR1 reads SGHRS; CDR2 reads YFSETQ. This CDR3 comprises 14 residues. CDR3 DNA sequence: TGCGCCAGCAGTCACCTAGCGGAAAAAGAGACCCAGTACTTC. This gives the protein CASSHLAEKETQYF.

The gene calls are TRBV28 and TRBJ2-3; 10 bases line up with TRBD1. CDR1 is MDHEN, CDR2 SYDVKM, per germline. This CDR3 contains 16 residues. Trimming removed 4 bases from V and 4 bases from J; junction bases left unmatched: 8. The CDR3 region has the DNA TGTGCCAGCAGTTCATCGGGACAGGGGATCTCAGATACGCAGTATTTT. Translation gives CASSSSGQGISDTQYF.

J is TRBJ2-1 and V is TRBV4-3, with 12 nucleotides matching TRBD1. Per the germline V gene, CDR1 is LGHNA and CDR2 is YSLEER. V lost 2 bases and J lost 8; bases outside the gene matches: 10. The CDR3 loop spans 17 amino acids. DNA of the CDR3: TGCGCCAGCAGCCAAAATGCCGGGGGACAGGGGGCCCATGAGCAGTTCTTC. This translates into CASSQNAGGQGAHEQFF.